One and the same sample provided the 26 T cell receptor beta chains below, sequenced in a study of cytomegalovirus exposure and HLA in healthy donors. The table came from immunoSEQ multiplex PCR; TCRdb's copy has only in-frame clones and leaves some out. This sample has a few hundred thousand clones; roughly 88% occur once, and the top ten carry roughly 0.8%. Sample: PBMCs. These receptors were obtained from a woman younger than 35 in good health and CMV-seronegative.

There are a few counts of this clone. V is TRBV18 and J is TRBJ1-2; D unclear. V gave up 4 bases and J gave up 0 bases, with 21 bases separating them. The CDR3 runs to 18 residues. Germline V gene lookup returns CDR1 KGHSH and CDR2 LQKENI. The CDR3 bases are TGTGCCAGCTCACTTCAGCACTATACATCAAACACTAACTATGGCTACACCTTC. The encoded protein is CASSLQHYTSNTNYGYTF.

This chain joins TRBV2 and TRBJ1-2, with 7 bases matching TRBD1. Unmatched junction bases numbered 2, after V lost 4 bases and J lost 3 bases. CDR3 length equals 13 residues. Germline CDR1 is SNHLY and CDR2 is FYNNEI. CDR3 nucleotide sequence: TGTGCCAGCAGTGTGGACAGGTACTATGGCTACACCTTC. Encoded protein: CASSVDRYYGYTF.

V and J are TRBV9 and TRBJ2-2; TRBD1 matches 9 bases. The CDR3 spans 16 residues. In germline, CDR1 is SGDLS, CDR2 YYNGEE. Germline trimming cut 1 base from V and 4 bases from J; bases unmatched to any gene: 5. CDR3 bases: TGTGCCAGCAGCGTAATAGGACAGGGGACCACCGGGGAGCTGTTTTTT. It codes for CASSVIGQGTTGELFF. Drawing the rest from reference TRBV9 and TRBJ2-2, the complete variable domain is DSGVTQTPKHLITATGQRVTLRCSPRSGDLSVYWYQQSLDQGLQFLIQYYNGEERAKGNILERFSAQQFPDLHSELNLSSLELGDSALYFCASSVIGQGTTGELFFGEGSRLTVL.

This chain uses TRBV6-5 with TRBJ2-3; perhaps TRBD2 as D (5 bases). V was pared by 10 bases and J by 4 bases, with 18 bases between. CDR1 MNHEY and CDR2 SVGAGI come from the germline V gene. This CDR3 is 14 amino acids long. The CDR3 DNA reads TGTGCCACCTCGTCGGGGTGGGCGGCAGATACGCAGTATTTT. It codes for CATSSGWAADTQYF.

J is TRBJ1-1 and V is TRBV19; a weak D match, TRBD1 (5 bases). Germline loops: CDR1 LNHDA, CDR2 SQIVND (reference sequence). The CDR3 consists of 14 residues. V lost 4 bases and J lost 7, with 16 bases in between. CDR3 sequence: CASSRISGVVEAFF. For the CDR3, the DNA is TGTGCCAGTAGTAGGATATCGGGGGTAGTTGAAGCTTTCTTT.

The CDR3 loop reads CASSSHRDTEAFF. In DNA, the CDR3 is TGTGCCAGCAGCTCCCACAGGGACACTGAAGCTTTCTTT. V is TRBV7-2 and J is TRBJ1-1, with D maybe TRBD1 (6 bases). Between the trimmed V and J ends, which lost 4 bases and 3 bases, there was a span of 9 bases. Germline V gene sequence: CDR1 SGHTA, CDR2 FQGNSA. This CDR3 contains 13 residues.

This chain joins TRBV28 and TRBJ1-5; TRBD1 matches at 7 bases. Unmatched junction bases numbered 3, after V lost 3 bases and J lost 4 bases. Looked up from germline, CDR1 is MDHEN and CDR2 is SYDVKM. The CDR3 consists of 14 residues. The CDR3 DNA follows: TGTGCCAGCAGTTTGGGACAGCAAAATCAGCCCCAGCATTTT. Protein product: CASSLGQQNQPQHF.

This chain joins TRBV29-1 and TRBJ2-1; D remains unclear. V was shortened by 3 bases and J by 6 bases, with 9 bases between the two germline ends. CDR3 size: 12 residues. Germline values: CDR1 SQVTM, CDR2 ANQGSEA. The CDR3 loop reads CSVDRFGNEQFF. In DNA form, the CDR3 reads TGCAGCGTTGACCGTTTCGGCAATGAGCAGTTCTTC.

This clone turned up a few times. V usage is TRBV11-1 and J usage is TRBJ2-2, with 7 nucleotides matching TRBD1. The germline gives CDR1 SGHAT, CDR2 FQDESV (reference sequence). V shed 5 bases, J shed 5 bases, and the junction held 8 bases outside the gene matches. CDR3 size: 15 residues. The CDR3 is CASSPPGGNTGELFF. The CDR3 DNA is TGTGCCAGCAGCCCCCCAGGGGGTAATACCGGGGAGCTGTTTTTT.

The chain combines TRBV5-1 with TRBJ1-2; D is ambiguous. V was shortened by 4 bases and J by 9 bases, with 16 bases between the two germline ends. This CDR3 contains 13 residues. Germline V CDR1 and CDR2: SGHRS, YFSETQ. The CDR3 here is CASSPGLIGSYTF. The CDR3 nucleotides are TGCGCCAGCAGCCCGGGGTTGATAGGGAGCTACACCTTC.

V usage is TRBV27 and J usage is TRBJ2-1; 9 nucleotides align to TRBD2. Looked up from germline, CDR1 is MNHEY and CDR2 is SMNVEV (reference sequence). V gave up 11 bases and J gave up 8 bases; unmatched junction bases: 13. The CDR3 is 14 amino acids. The CDR3 protein is CAGERAGGKDEQFF. The DNA for the CDR3 is TGTGCCGGGGAGCGAGCGGGAGGTAAGGATGAGCAGTTCTTC.

The CDR3 sequence is CASSRPSNPGELFF. The CDR3 DNA follows: TGTGCCAGCAGCAGACCTAGCAATCCCGGGGAGCTGTTTTTT. The V and J genes are TRBV9 and TRBJ2-2, with D tentatively TRBD2 (5 bases). Germline-derived CDR1 and CDR2 are SGDLS and YYNGEE. The CDR3 covers 14 residues. Deletions cut 4 bases from V and 6 bases from J, with 13 bases between.

V usage is TRBV27 and J usage is TRBJ2-7, with TRBD1 identical over 10 bases. Germline-derived CDR1 and CDR2 are MNHEY and SMNVEV (reference sequence). With 10 bases clipped from V and 1 base from J, the junction kept 10 bases outside the gene matches. This CDR3 is built from 15 residues. In DNA, the CDR3 is TGTGCCACCCGTCGCTGGGACAGGGGTTCCTACGAGCAGTACTTC. This translates into CATRRWDRGSYEQYF.

The V and J genes are TRBV11-3 and TRBJ2-1, with TRBD2 matching over 12 bases. The trim removed 5 bases at V and 5 bases at J, leaving 7 bases unmatched. The CDR3 has 16 amino acids. The germline V gene encodes CDR1 SGHNT and CDR2 YENEEA. The CDR3 DNA is TGTGCCAGCAGCCCGAGGACTAGCGGGACCGACAATGAGCAGTTCTTC. It yields the protein CASSPRTSGTDNEQFF.

This chain links TRBV9 with TRBJ2-1; 7 bases map to TRBD2. From germline, CDR1 is SGDLS and CDR2 YYNGEE. With V trimmed by 3 bases and J by 7 bases, 10 bases remained unmatched. The CDR3 runs to 15 residues. CDR3 coding DNA: TGTGCCAGCAGCGCGATGAGCGGGATTGGGAATGAGCAGTTCTTC. Residues: CASSAMSGIGNEQFF.

The V call is TRBV6-6, the J call TRBJ2-7; 11 bases agree with TRBD1. Germline V lookup: CDR1 MNHNY, CDR2 SVGAGI (reference sequence). Losses at the gene ends were 4 bases for V and 1 base for J; bases not matched to a gene: 3. The CDR3 sequence is 15 residues long. CDR3 DNA: TGTGCCAGCAGTTCCCGGGACAGGGGGTCCTACGAGCAGTACTTC. It yields the protein CASSSRDRGSYEQYF.

The chain employs TRBV5-1 and TRBJ2-3; 9 bases map to TRBD1. V shed 9 bases, J shed 0 bases, and the junction held 14 bases outside the gene matches. Looked up from germline, CDR1 is SGHRS and CDR2 is YFSETQ. The length of the CDR3 is 17 residues. The CDR3 protein is CATTRGGQGPSTDTQYF. As DNA, the CDR3 is TGCGCCACCACCCGAGGAGGACAGGGGCCAAGCACAGATACGCAGTATTTT.

This chain uses TRBV6-5 with TRBJ1-4; no clear D. Looked up from germline, CDR1 is MNHEY and CDR2 is SVGAGI. The V end lost 2 bases, the J end lost 3 bases, and 7 bases lay between the germline ends. The CDR3 spans 14 residues. CDR3 sequence reads: CASSYSQSNEKLFF. DNA of the CDR3: TGTGCCAGCAGTTACAGTCAGTCTAATGAAAAACTGTTTTTT.

The table lists this clone with a count of one. The chain is built from TRBV19 and TRBJ2-2; TRBD2 matches at 10 bases. CDR3 length: 15 amino acids. The V gene's germline CDR1 is LNHDA and CDR2 SQIVND (reference sequence). V trimming: 6 bases; J trimming: 0 bases; junction bases outside the gene matches: 1. In nucleotides, the CDR3 is TGTGCCAGTAGGCTAGCGGGGGCGAACACCGGGGAGCTGTTTTTT. Encoded protein: CASRLAGANTGELFF.

The chain carries TRBV15 and TRBJ2-1, with a tentative D call TRBD1 (7 bases). The CDR3 has 19 residues. Germline values: CDR1 LNHNV, CDR2 YYDKDF (reference sequence). Trimming shortened V by 5 bases and J by 0 bases, and 23 bases separated the two germline ends. CDR3 DNA sequence: TGTGCCACCAGCGGAGGGGGCTTGGCGGGATCCCTCTCCTACAATGAGCAGTTCTTC. Protein sequence: CATSGGGLAGSLSYNEQFF.

The chain employs TRBV7-8 and TRBJ1-1; no reliable D call. Trimming took off 3 bases at V and 6 bases at J, with 14 bases between the two ends. Per the germline V gene, CDR1 is SGHVS and CDR2 is FQNEAQ. The CDR3 spans 14 residues. The CDR3, as DNA: TGTGCCAGCAGCTTCGGGGAAGGATTTTCTGAAGCTTTCTTT. The encoded protein is CASSFGEGFSEAFF. The full variable domain, in which reference TRBV7-8 and TRBJ1-1 provide the parts outside the CDR3, is GAGVSQSPRYKVAKRGQDVALRCDPISGHVSLFWYQQALGQGPEFLTYFQNEAQLDKSGLPSDRFFAERPEGSVSTLKIQRTQQEDSAVYLCASSFGEGFSEAFFGQGTRLTVV.

The chain recombines TRBV4-1 with TRBJ1-4; D gene unclear. This CDR3 comprises 16 residues. Germline V gives CDR1 MGHRA, CDR2 YSYEKL. The V end was cut by 4 bases, the J end by 5 bases, with 17 bases between. The CDR3 loop is CASSPLETVVNEKLFF. The CDR3 bases are TGCGCCAGCAGCCCTTTAGAGACTGTAGTCAATGAAAAACTGTTTTTT.

The chain carries TRBV14 and TRBJ1-3; D gene uncertain. The CDR3 is made up of 14 amino acids. CDR1 and CDR2 (germline): SGHDN, FVKESK. With 3 bases removed from V and 2 bases from J, the gap between germline ends came to 8 bases. The CDR3 reads CASSHSAAGNTIYF. In nucleotides, the CDR3 is TGTGCCAGCAGCCACAGCGCGGCTGGAAACACCATATATTTT. Complete variable domain (other parts from reference TRBV14 and TRBJ1-3): EAGVTQFPSHSVIEKGQTVTLRCDPISGHDNLYWYRRVMGKEIKFLLHFVKESKQDESGMPNNRFLAERTGGTYSTLKVQPAELEDSGVYFCASSHSAAGNTIYFGEGSWLTVV.

This chain links TRBV28 with TRBJ2-3; 10 positions match TRBD2. CDR3 length: 17 residues. Germline CDR1 MDHEN, CDR2 SYDVKM. The ends lost 6 bases at V and 2 bases at J; junction bases unmatched: 11. The CDR3 protein is CASSRGRAGGTTDTQYF. As DNA, the CDR3 is TGTGCCAGCAGCCGCGGGCGAGCGGGAGGGACCACAGATACGCAGTATTTT.

V usage is TRBV7-2 and J usage is TRBJ2-2, with a weak D call TRBD2 (6 bases). CDR3 length: 13 residues. The ends were cut back, 1 base at V and 7 bases at J, with 7 bases in the middle. Germline CDR1 SGHTA, CDR2 FQGNSA. This CDR3 is CASSLGEVGELFF. The CDR3 region has the DNA TGTGCCAGCAGCTTAGGGGAGGTCGGGGAGCTGTTTTTT.

The V call is TRBV6-5, the J call TRBJ2-3, with 11 bases matching TRBD2. The CDR3 runs 15 residues. The germline CDR1 and CDR2 sequences are MNHEY and SVGAGI. With V trimmed by 2 bases and J by 6 bases, 4 bases remained unmatched. CDR3 in amino acids: CASSYGTSGGDTQYF. The CDR3 DNA follows: TGTGCCAGCAGTTACGGGACTAGCGGTGGGGATACGCAGTATTTT.